The clone carrying this T cell receptor beta chain was counted many times. CDR3 size: 15 residues. CDR1 and CDR2 (germline): SGHNT, YYREEE (reference sequence). J gave up 4 bases and V 2 bases, and 6 bases lay outside the gene matches. TCRdb processed the 5' RACE reads anew with MiXCR; each CDR3 protein has one entry. This repertoire shows 35,000 to 45,000 distinct CDR3 sequences, roughly 5% found once; its top ten account for about 6%. This entry comes from a study of early T cells in non-severe SARS-CoV-2 infection. The TCR comes from an adult who was a healthcare worker with PCR-confirmed SARS-CoV-2 infection or an uninfected control (not recorded which). The sample here was whole blood, taken at baseline. V gene TRBV5-4 combines with J gene TRBJ2-5; TRBD2 matches at 9 bases. The CDR3 bases are TGTGCCAGCAGCTTAAGCGGGAGGCAGGCAGAGACCCAGTACTTC. This codes for CASSLSGRQAETQYF. Together with reference TRBV5-4 and TRBJ2-5, the CDR3 gives the full variable domain: ETGVTQSPTHLIKTRGQQVTLRCSSQSGHNTVSWYQQALGQGPQFIFQYYREEENGRGNFPPRFSGLQFPNYSSELNVNALELDDSALYLCASSLSGRQAETQYFGPGTRLLVL.